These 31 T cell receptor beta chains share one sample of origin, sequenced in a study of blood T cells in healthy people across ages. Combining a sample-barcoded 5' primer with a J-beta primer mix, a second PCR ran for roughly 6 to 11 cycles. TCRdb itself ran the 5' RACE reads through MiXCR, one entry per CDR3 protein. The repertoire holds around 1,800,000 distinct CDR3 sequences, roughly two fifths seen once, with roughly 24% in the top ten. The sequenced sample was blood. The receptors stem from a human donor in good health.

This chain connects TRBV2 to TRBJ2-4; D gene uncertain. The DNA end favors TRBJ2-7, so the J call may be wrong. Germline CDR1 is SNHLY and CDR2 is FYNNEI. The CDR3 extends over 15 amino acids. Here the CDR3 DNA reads TGTGCCAGCAGGGGAACCTTTACCTCCTCCTACGAGCAGTACTTC. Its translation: CASRGTFTSSYEQYF.

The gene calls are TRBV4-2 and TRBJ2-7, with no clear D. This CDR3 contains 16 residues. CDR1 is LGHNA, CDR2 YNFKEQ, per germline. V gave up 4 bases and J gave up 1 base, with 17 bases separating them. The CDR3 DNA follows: TGTGCCAGCAGCCCCCTTTCCTCGGGTACTTCCTACGAGCAGTACTTC. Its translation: CASSPLSSGTSYEQYF.

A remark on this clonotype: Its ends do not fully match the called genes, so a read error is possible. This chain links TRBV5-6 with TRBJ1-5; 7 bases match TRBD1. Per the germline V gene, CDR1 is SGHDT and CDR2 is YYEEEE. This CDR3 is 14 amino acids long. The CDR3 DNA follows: TGTGCCGGCAGCTTCGGGCAGGGGGATCAGCCCCAGCATTTT. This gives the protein CAGSFGQGDQPQHF. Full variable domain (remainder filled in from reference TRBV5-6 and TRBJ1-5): DAGVTQSPTHLIKTRGQQVTLRCSPKSGHDTVSWYQQALGQGPQFIFQYYEEEERQRGNFPDRFSGHQFPNYSSELNVNALLLGDSALYLCAGSFGQGDQPQHFGDGTRLSIL.

This CDR3 reads CASSEASNYGYTF. Here the CDR3 DNA reads TGTGCCAGCAGTGAAGCCAGCAACTATGGCTACACCTTC. The rearrangement uses TRBV2 and TRBJ1-2; D unclear. Trimming cost V 0 bases and J 2 bases, with 4 bases left between them. Per the germline V gene, CDR1 is SNHLY and CDR2 is FYNNEI. The CDR3 runs 13 residues.

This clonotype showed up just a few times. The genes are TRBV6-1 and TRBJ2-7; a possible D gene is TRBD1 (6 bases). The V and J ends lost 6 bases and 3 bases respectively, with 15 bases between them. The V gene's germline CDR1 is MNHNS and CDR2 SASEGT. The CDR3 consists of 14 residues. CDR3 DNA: TGTGCCAGCAGAGACTGGACAGCCATCTACGAGCAGTACTTC. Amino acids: CASRDWTAIYEQYF.

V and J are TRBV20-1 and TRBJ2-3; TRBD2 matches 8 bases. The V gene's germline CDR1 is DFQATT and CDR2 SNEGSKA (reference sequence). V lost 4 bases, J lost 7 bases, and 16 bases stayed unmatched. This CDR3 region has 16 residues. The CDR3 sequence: CSATDLGRGVSYTQYF. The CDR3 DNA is TGCAGTGCTACCGATTTGGGGCGGGGGGTTTCATATACGCAGTATTTT.

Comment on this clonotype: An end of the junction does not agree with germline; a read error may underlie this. For the CDR3, the DNA is TGTGCCAGCAGCTTAGCAGGTTACAATAAGCAGTTCTTC. This gives the protein CASSLAGYNKQFF. The rearrangement joins TRBV7-2 to TRBJ2-1; D is unclear. Germline V gives CDR1 SGHTA, CDR2 FQGNSA. This CDR3 has 13 amino acids.

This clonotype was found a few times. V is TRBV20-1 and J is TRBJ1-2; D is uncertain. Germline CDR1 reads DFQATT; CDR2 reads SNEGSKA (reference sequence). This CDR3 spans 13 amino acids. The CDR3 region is CSPSKGLSYGYTF. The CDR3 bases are TGCAGCCCTTCAAAGGGCCTCTCGTATGGCTACACCTTC.

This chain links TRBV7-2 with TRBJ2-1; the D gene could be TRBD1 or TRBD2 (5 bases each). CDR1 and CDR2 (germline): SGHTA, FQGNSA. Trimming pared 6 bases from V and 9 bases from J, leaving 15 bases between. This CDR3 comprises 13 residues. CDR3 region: CASRHPIGGEQFF. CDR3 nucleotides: TGTGCCAGCAGACACCCAATTGGGGGTGAGCAGTTCTTC.

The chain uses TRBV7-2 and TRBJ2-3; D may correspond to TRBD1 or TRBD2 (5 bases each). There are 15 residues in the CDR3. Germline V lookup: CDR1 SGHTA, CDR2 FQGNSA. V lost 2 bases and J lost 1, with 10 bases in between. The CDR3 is CASSLSQGGTDTQYF. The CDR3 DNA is TGTGCCAGCAGCTTATCCCAGGGAGGCACAGATACGCAGTATTTT.

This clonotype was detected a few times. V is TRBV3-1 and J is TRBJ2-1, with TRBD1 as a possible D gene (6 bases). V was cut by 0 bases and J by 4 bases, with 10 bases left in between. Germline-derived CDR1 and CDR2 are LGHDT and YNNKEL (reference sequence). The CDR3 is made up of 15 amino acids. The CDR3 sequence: CASSQDLGGYNEQFF. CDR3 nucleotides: TGTGCCAGCAGCCAAGATCTAGGGGGATACAATGAGCAGTTCTTC.

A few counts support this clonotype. CDR3 nucleotides: TGTGCCAGTCCGGGAGGGAGTCCCACTGAAGCTTTCTTT. Amino acid sequence: CASPGGSPTEAFF. The chain carries TRBV2 and TRBJ1-1; D unclear. Germline V gives CDR1 SNHLY, CDR2 FYNNEI. Trimming pared 9 bases from V and 4 bases from J, leaving 15 bases between. CDR3 length: 13 residues.

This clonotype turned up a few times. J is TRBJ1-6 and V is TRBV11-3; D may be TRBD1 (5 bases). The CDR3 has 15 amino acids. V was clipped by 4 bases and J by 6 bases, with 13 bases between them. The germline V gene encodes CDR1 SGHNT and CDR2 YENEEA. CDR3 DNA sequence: TGTGCCAGCAGCTCATTCCTAGGGGTTAATTCACCCCTCCACTTT. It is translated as CASSSFLGVNSPLHF.

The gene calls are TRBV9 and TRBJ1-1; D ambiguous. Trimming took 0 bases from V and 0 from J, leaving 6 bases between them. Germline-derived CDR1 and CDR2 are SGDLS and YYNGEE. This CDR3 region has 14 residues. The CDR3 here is CASSVGPMNTEAFF. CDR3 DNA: TGTGCCAGCAGCGTAGGGCCCATGAACACTGAAGCTTTCTTT.

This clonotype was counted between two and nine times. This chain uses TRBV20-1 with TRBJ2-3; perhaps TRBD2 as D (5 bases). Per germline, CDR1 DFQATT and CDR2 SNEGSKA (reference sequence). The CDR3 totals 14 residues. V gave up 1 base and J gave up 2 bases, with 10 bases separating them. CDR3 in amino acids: CSARVPGNTDTQYF. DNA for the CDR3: TGCAGTGCTAGAGTCCCGGGGAACACAGATACGCAGTATTTT.

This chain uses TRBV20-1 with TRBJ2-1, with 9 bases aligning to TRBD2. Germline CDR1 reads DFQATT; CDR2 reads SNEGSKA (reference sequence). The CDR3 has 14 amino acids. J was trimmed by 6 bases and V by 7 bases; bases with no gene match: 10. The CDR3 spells CSVKTSGGRNEQFF. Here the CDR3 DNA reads TGCAGTGTTAAGACGAGCGGGGGGCGCAATGAGCAGTTCTTC.

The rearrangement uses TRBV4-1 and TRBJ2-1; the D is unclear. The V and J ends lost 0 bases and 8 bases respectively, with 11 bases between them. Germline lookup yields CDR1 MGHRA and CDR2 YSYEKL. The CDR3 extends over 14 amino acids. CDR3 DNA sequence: TGCGCCAGCAGCCAAGAAGCGATCAGCGATGAGCAGTTCTTC. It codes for CASSQEAISDEQFF.

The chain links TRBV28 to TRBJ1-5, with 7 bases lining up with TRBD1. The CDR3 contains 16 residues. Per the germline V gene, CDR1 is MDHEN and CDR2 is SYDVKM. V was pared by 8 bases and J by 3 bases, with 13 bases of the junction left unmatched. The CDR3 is CASGRRGLLNNQPQHF. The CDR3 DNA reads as TGTGCCAGCGGGCGTAGGGGGCTCCTGAACAATCAGCCCCAGCATTTT.

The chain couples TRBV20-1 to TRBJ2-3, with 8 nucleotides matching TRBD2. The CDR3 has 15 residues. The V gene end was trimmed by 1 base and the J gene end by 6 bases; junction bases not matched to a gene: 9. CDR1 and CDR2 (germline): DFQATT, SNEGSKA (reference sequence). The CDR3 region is CSARASERGIDTQYF. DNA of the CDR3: TGCAGTGCTAGAGCCTCCGAGCGGGGGATCGATACGCAGTATTTT.

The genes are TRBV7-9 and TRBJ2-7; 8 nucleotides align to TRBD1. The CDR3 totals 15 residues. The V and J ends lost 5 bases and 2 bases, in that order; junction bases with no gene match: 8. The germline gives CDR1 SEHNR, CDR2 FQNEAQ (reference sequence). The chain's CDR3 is CASSPGTGSPYEQYF. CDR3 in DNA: TGTGCCAGCAGCCCGGGGACAGGTTCACCCTACGAGCAGTACTTC.

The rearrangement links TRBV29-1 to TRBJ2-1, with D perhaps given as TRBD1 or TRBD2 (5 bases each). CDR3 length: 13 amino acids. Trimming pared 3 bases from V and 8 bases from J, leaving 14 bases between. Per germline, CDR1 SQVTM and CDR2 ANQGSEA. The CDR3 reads CSVDRGAGDEQFF. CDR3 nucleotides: TGCAGCGTTGACCGTGGGGCGGGCGATGAGCAGTTCTTC.

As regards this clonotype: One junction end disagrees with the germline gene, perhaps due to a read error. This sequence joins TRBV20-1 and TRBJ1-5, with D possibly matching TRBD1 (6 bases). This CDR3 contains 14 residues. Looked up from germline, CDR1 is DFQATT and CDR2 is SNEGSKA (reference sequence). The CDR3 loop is CSGRGGGGNQPQHF. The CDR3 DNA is TGCAGTGGTAGAGGGGGGGGTGGCAATCAGCCCCAGCATTTT.

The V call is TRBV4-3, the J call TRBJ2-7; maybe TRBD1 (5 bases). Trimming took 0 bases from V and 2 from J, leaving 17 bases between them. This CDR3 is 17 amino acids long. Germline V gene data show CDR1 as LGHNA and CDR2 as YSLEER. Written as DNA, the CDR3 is TGCGCCAGCAGCCAAGATATGTTAAGGGGTTTCCCCTACGAGCAGTACTTC. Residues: CASSQDMLRGFPYEQYF.

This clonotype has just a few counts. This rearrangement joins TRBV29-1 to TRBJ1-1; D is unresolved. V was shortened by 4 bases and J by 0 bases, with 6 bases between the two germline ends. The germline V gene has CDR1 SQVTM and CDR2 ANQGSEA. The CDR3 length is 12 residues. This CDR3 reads CSVVGMNTEAFF. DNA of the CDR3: TGCAGCGTTGTGGGCATGAACACTGAAGCTTTCTTT.

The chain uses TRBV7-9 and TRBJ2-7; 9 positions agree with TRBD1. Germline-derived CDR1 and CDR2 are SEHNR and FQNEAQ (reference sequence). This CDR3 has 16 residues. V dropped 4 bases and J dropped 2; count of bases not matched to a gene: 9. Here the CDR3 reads CASSSRQGVSAYEQYF. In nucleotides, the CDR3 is TGTGCCAGCAGCTCCCGACAGGGGGTATCCGCCTACGAGCAGTACTTC. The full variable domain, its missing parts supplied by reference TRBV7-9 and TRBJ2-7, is DTGVSQNPRHKITKRGQNVTFRCDPISEHNRLYWYRQTLGQGPEFLTYFQNEAQLEKSRLLSDRFSAERPKGSFSTLEIQRTEQGDSAMYLCASSSRQGVSAYEQYFGPGTRLTVT.

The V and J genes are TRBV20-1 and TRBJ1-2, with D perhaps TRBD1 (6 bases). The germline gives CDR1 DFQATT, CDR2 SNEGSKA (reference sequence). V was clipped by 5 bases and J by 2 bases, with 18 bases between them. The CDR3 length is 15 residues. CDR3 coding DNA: TGCAGTGCTTTACCCGGGGGGCAGCTGAACTATGGCTACACCTTC. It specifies CSALPGGQLNYGYTF.

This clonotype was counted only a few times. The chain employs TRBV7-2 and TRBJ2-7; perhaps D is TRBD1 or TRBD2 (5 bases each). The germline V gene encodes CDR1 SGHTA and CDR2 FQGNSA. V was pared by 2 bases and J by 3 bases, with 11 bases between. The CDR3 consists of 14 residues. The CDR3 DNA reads TGTGCCAGCAGCTTACCGGGACGGCACTACGAGCAGTACTTC. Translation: CASSLPGRHYEQYF. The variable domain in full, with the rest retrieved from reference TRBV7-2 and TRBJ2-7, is GAGVSQSPSNKVTEKGKDVELRCDPISGHTALYWYRQSLGQGLEFLIYFQGNSAPDKSGLPSDRFSAERTGGSVSTLTIQRTQQEDSAVYLCASSLPGRHYEQYFGPGTRLTVT.

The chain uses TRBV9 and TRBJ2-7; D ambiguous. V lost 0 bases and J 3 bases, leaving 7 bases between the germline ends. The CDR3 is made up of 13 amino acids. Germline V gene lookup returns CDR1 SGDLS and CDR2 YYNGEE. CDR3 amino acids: CASSVGDYYEQYF. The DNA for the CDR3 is TGTGCCAGCAGCGTAGGGGATTACTACGAGCAGTACTTC.

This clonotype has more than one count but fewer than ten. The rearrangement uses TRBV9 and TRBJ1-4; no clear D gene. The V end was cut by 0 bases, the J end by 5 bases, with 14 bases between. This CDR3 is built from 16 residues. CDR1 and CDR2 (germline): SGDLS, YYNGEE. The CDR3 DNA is TGTGCCAGCAGCGTAGGTGCGAGGACCACGAATGAAAAACTGTTTTTT. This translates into CASSVGARTTNEKLFF.

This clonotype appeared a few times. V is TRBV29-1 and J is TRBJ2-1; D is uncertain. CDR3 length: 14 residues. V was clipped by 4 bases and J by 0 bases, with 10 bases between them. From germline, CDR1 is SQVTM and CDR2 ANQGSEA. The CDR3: CSVGRRLSYNEQFF. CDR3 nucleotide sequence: TGCAGCGTTGGAAGAAGGCTCTCCTACAATGAGCAGTTCTTC.

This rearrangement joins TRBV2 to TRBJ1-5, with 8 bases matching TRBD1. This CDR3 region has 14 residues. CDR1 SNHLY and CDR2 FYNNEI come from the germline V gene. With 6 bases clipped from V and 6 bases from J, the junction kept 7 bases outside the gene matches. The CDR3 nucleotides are TGTGCCAGCAGAGATGGACAGGGAAGTCAGCCCCAGCATTTT. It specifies CASRDGQGSQPQHF.